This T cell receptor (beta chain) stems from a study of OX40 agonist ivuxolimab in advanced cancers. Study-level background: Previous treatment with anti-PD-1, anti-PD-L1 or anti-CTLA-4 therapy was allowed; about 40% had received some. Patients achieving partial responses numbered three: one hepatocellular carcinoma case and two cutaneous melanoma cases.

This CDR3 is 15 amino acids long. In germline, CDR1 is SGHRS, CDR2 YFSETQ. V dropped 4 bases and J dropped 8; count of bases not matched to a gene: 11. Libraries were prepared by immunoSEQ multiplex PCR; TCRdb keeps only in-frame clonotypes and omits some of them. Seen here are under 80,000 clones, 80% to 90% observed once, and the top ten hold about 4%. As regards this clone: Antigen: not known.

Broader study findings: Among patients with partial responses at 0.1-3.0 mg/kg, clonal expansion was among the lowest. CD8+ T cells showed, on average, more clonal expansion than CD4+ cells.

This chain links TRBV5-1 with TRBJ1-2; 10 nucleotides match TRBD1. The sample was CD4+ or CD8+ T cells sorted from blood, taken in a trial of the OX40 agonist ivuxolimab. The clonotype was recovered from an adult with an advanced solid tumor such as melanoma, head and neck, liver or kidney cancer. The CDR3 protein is CASSPATGGSEGYTF. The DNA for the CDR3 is TGCGCCAGCAGCCCCGCGACAGGGGGCTCGGAGGGCTACACCTTC. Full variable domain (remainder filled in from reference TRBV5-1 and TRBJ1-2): KAGVTQTPRYLIKTRGQQVTLSCSPISGHRSVSWYQQTPGQGLQFLFEYFSETQRNKGNFPGRFSGRQFSNSRSEMNVSTLELGDSALYLCASSPATGGSEGYTFGSGTRLTVV.